A selection of T cell receptor beta chains follows, all from one sample in a study of graft-versus-host responses after intestinal transplantation. The method was immunoSEQ multiplex PCR; TCRdb's version includes in-frame clones alone and lacks a portion of them. Of over 70,000 clones in the sample, about 94% were seen once. Their antigens remain unidentified. Specimen: unstimulated CD8+ T cells sorted from spleen or lymph node cells, collected before intestinal transplant. The receptors come from a human donor who received an intestinal transplant. CDR3s include the opening cysteine and the closing phenylalanine or tryptophan. Fields, in order: CDR3 length, J gene, V gene, clone size, D gene, CDR3 protein, CDR3 DNA. D genes are given only for firm matches. The size of a clone is reported for some rows only, either as once, few or many, or as a class for expanded clones.

>19|TRBJ2-1|TRBV11-2|once|TRBD2
CASSLGPISGTRIYNEQFF
TGTGCCAGCAGCTTAGGGCCGATTTCCGGGACTAGGATCTACAATGAGCAGTTCTTC
>13|TRBJ2-3|TRBV29-1|.|.
CSVVRPHTDTQYF
TGCAGCGTTGTAAGGCCCCACACAGATACGCAGTATTTT
>15|TRBJ2-7|TRBV19|.|.
CASSSRDTRGFEQYF
TGTGCCAGTAGTTCCCGGGACACAAGAGGGTTTGAGCAGTACTTC
>16|TRBJ2-7|TRBV4-1|once|.
CASSQELAGPWYEQYF
TGCGCCAGCAGCCAAGAATTGGCGGGGCCATGGTACGAGCAGTACTTC
>16|TRBJ2-3|TRBV6-1|once|TRBD1
CASSEPDRGLTDTQYF
TGTGCCAGCAGTGAACCGGACAGGGGGCTTACAGATACGCAGTATTTT
>16|TRBJ1-5|TRBV2|.|.
CASSEGRAGTNQPQHF
TGTGCCAGCAGTGAAGGTAGGGCAGGAACCAATCAGCCCCAGCATTTT
>16|TRBJ1-5|TRBV19|.|TRBD1
CASSSWTGRNHQPQHF
TGTGCCAGTAGTTCGTGGACAGGTCGAAACCATCAGCCCCAGCATTTT
>15|TRBJ1-1|TRBV7-8|.|.
CASSRGVWRGTEAFF
.
>18|TRBJ2-6|TRBV5-1|.|.
CASSLFQTGASGANVLTF
TGCGCCAGCAGCTTGTTTCAGACGGGGGCCTCTGGGGCCAACGTCCTGACTTTC
>18|TRBJ2-3|TRBV5-1|.|TRBD2
CASSSHALAGGPTDTQYF
TGCGCCAGCAGCTCCCACGCACTAGCGGGAGGGCCCACAGATACGCAGTATTTT
>13|TRBJ1-5|TRBV7-9|.|.
CASNQGTNQPQHF
TGTGCCAGCAATCAGGGGACGAATCAGCCCCAGCATTTT